This T cell receptor (beta chain) came from a study of post-analysis software for immune sequencing data. On this clonotype: Its specificity is not known.

The germline gives CDR1 SGHNT, CDR2 YYREEE (reference sequence). This CDR3 comprises 21 residues. Unmatched junction bases numbered 17, after V lost 5 bases and J lost 0 bases. cDNA libraries for TCR beta contained unique molecular identifiers. Around 450,000 cDNA molecules were recovered from an input of 1 to 10 million T cells. Using its own MiXCR run on the PCR reads, TCRdb lists one record per CDR3 protein. The sample consists of around 500,000 distinct CDR3 sequences, 34% of them appearing once. Study outcomes and limitations: Four to six TRBV segments were more frequent in patients than controls; TRBV5-6, TRBV5-1 and TRBV20-1 belonged to this group.

The sequencing sample was made of blood. The origin of this receptor is a girl aged 2 to 17 with multiple sclerosis. The chain couples TRBV5-4 to TRBJ2-2; TRBD1 matches 12 bases. CDR3 amino acids: CASRWGQGAHKRSANTGELFF. The CDR3 coding sequence is TGTGCCAGCAGGTGGGGACAGGGGGCGCACAAAAGGTCCGCGAACACCGGGGAGCTGTTTTTT.